This T cell receptor (beta chain) came from a study of T cell repertoires in cytomegalovirus infection. TCRdb re-called the reads through MiXCR, storing one row per CDR3 protein. The sample includes 210,000 or so distinct CDR3 sequences, about 5.9% of them seen just once. Overall study results and limits: HLA-C-restricted TCR beta clonotypes specific for CMV led the ex vivo response. Cumulative public TCR beta family frequency identified CMV carriers with the relevant HLA.

This clonotype occurred many times. Its antigen is unidentified. This CDR3 is 15 amino acids long. V was pared by 5 bases and J by 7 bases, with 9 bases of the junction left unmatched. Sequenced input: PBMCs. The clonotype originates from a human donor in good health (CMV status not recorded). Some clones in this sample may be carry-over from other donors' samples. The V gene is TRBV12-3 or TRBV12-4, the J gene TRBJ1-5; 9 bases align to TRBD1. The CDR3 nucleotides read TGTGCCAGCAGTGCGGACAGGGGAGGTTGGCAGCCCCAGCATTTT. It specifies CASSADRGGWQPQHF.